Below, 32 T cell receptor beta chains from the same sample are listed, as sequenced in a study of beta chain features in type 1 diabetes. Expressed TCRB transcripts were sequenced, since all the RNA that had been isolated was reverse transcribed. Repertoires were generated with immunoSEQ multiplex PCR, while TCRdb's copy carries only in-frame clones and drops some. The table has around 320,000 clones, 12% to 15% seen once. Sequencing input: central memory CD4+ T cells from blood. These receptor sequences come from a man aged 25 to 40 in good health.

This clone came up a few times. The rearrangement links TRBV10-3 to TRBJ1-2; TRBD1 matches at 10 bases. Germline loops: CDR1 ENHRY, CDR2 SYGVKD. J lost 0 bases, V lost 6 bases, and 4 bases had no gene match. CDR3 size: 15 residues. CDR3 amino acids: CAIRDGQGANYGYTF. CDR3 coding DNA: TGTGCCATCAGAGACGGACAGGGGGCTAACTATGGCTACACCTTC.

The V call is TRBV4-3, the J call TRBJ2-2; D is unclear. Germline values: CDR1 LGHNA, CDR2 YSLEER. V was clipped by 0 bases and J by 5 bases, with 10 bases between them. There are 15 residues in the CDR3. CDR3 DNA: TGCGCCAGCAGCCAAGAAAGAGGAAGGACCGGGGAGCTGTTTTTT. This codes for CASSQERGRTGELFF.

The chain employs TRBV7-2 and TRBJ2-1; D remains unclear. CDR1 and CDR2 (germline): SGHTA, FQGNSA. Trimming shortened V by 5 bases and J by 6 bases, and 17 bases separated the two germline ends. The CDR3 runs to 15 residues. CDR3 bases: TGTGCCAGCAGCGTCGGATCAACATCGAGCAATGAGCAGTTCTTC. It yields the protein CASSVGSTSSNEQFF.

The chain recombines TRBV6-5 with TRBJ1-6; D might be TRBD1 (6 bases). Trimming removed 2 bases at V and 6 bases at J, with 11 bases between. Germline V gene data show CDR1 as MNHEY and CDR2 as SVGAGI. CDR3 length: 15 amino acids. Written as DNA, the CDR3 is TGTGCCAGCAGTTACCAGGGGCGCGGTAATTCACCCCTCCACTTT. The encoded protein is CASSYQGRGNSPLHF.

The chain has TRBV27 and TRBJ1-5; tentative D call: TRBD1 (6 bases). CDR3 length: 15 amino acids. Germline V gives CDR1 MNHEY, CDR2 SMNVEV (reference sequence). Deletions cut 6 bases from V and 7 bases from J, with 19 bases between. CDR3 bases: TGTGCCAGCAGCAGTGGCCAGGGGATATGGCAGCCCCAGCATTTT. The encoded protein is CASSSGQGIWQPQHF.

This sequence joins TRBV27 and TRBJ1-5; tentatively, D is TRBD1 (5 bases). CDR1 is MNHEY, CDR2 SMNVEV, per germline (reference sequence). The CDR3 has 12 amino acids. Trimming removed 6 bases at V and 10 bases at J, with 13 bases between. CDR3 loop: CASRMDTNPQHF. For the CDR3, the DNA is TGTGCCAGCAGGATGGACACGAATCCCCAGCATTTT.

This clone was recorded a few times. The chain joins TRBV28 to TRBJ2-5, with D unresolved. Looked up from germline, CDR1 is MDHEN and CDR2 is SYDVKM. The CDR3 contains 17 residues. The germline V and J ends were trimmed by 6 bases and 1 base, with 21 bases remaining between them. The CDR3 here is CASRARRRSRSQETQYF. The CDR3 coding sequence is TGTGCCAGCAGGGCCCGACGAAGGAGCCGAAGCCAAGAGACCCAGTACTTC.

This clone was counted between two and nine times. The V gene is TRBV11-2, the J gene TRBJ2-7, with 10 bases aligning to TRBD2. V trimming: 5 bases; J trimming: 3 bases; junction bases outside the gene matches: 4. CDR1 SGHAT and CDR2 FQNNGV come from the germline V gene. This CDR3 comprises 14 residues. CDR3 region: CASSTSGRGYEQYV. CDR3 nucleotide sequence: TGTGCCAGCAGCACAAGCGGGAGGGGCTACGAGCAGTACGTC.

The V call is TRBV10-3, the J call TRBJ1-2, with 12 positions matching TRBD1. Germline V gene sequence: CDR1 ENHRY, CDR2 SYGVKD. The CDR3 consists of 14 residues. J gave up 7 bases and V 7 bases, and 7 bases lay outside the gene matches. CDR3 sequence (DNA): TGTGCCATCACGGGGACAGGGGGCGCGTCTGGCTACACCTTC. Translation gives CAITGTGGASGYTF.

The CDR3 loop reads CASSSLRTTSNEQFF. In DNA form, the CDR3 reads TGTGCCAGCAGCTCCCTCCGGACTACGTCAAATGAGCAGTTCTTC. V gene TRBV7-9 combines with J gene TRBJ2-1; possible D gene TRBD2, 6 bases. The CDR3 extends over 15 amino acids. Trimming shortened V by 4 bases and J by 7 bases, and 17 bases separated the two germline ends. Germline-derived CDR1 and CDR2 are SEHNR and FQNEAQ (reference sequence).

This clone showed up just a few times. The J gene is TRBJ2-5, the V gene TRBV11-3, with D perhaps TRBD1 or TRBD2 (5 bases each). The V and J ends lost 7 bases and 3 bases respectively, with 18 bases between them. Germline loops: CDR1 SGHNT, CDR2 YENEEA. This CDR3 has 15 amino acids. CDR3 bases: TGTGCCAGCAACACTAAACCGGGACGGGAAGAGACCCAGTACTTC. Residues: CASNTKPGREETQYF.

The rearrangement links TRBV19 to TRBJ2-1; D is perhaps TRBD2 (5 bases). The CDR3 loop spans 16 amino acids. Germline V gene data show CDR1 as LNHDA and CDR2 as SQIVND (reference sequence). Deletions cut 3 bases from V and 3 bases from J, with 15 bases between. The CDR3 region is CASSIQAAAGYNEQFF. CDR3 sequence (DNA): TGTGCCAGTAGTATCCAAGCGGCGGCTGGCTACAATGAGCAGTTCTTC.

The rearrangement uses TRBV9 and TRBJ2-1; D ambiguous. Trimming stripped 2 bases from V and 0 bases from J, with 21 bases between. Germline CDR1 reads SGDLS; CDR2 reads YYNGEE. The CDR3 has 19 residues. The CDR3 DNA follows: TGTGCCAGCAGCGTGCCGGGCCAACCATCACCTAGCTCCTACAATGAGCAGTTCTTC. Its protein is CASSVPGQPSPSSYNEQFF. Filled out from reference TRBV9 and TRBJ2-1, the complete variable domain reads DSGVTQTPKHLITATGQRVTLRCSPRSGDLSVYWYQQSLDQGLQFLIQYYNGEERAKGNILERFSAQQFPDLHSELNLSSLELGDSALYFCASSVPGQPSPSSYNEQFFGPGTRLTVL.

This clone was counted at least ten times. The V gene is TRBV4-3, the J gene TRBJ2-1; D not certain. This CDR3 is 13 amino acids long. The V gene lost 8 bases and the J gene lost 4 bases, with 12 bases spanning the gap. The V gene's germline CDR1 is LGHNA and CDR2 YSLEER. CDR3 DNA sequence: TGCGCCAGCGGAACCGAAAGGTACAATGAGCAGTTCTTC. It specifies CASGTERYNEQFF.

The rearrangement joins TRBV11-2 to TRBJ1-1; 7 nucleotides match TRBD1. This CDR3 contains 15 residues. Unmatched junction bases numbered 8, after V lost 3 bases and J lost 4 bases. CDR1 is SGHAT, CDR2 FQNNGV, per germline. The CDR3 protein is CASSFDTGDGTEAFF. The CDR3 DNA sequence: TGTGCCAGCAGCTTTGATACAGGGGATGGCACTGAAGCTTTCTTT.

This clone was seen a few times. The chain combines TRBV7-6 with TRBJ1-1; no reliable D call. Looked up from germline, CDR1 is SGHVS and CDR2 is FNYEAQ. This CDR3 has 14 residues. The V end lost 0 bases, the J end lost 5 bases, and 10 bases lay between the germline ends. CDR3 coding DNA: TGTGCCAGCAGCTTAGCGTCAGGTCAGACTGAAGCTTTCTTT. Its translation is CASSLASGQTEAFF.

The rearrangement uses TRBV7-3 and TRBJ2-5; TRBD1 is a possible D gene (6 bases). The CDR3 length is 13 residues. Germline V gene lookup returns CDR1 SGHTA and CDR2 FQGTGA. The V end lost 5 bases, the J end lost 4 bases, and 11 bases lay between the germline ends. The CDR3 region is CASSRGGLETQYF. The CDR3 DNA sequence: TGTGCCAGCAGCCGAGGGGGTTTAGAGACCCAGTACTTC.

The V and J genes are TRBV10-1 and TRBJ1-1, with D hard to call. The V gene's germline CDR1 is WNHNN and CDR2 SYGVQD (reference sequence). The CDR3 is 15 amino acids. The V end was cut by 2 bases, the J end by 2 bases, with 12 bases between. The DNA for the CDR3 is TGCGCCAGCAGTGAGCCGGAGAGCTATAACACTGAAGCTTTCTTT. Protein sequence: CASSEPESYNTEAFF.

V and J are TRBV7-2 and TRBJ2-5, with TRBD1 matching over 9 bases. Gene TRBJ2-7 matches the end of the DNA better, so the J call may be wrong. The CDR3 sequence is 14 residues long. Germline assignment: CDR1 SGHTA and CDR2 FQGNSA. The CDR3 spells CASRPDRGAYEQYF. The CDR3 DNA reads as TGTGCCAGCAGACCTGACAGGGGGGCTTACGAGCAGTACTTC.

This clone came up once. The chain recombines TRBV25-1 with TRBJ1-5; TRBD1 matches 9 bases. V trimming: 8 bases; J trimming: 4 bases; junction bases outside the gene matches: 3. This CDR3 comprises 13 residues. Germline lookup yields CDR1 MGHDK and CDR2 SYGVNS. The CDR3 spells CASRGQGNQPQHF. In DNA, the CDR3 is TGTGCCAGCCGAGGACAGGGGAATCAGCCCCAGCATTTT.

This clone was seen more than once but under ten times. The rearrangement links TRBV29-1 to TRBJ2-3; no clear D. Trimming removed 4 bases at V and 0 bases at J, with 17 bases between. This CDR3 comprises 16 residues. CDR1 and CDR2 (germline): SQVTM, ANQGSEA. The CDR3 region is CSVGLSPSDSTDTQYF. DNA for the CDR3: TGCAGCGTTGGATTGTCGCCGAGCGACAGCACAGATACGCAGTATTTT.

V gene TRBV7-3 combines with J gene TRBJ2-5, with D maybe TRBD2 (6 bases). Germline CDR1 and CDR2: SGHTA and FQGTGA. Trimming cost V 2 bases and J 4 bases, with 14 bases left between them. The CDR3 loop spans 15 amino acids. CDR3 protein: CASSLERVVGETQYF. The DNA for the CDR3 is TGTGCCAGCAGCTTAGAGCGGGTGGTCGGAGAGACCCAGTACTTC. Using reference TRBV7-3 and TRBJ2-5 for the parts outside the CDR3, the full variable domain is GAGVSQTPSNKVTEKGKYVELRCDPISGHTALYWYRQSLGQGPEFLIYFQGTGAADDSGLPNDRFFAVRPEGSVSTLKIQRTERGDSAVYLCASSLERVVGETQYFGPGTRLLVL.

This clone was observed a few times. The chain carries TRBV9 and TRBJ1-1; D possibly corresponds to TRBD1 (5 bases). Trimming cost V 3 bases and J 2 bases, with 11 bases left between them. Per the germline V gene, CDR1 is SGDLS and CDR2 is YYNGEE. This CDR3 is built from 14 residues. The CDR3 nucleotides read TGTGCCAGCAGCGGCCGACGGGGCAACACTGAAGCTTTCTTT. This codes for CASSGRRGNTEAFF.

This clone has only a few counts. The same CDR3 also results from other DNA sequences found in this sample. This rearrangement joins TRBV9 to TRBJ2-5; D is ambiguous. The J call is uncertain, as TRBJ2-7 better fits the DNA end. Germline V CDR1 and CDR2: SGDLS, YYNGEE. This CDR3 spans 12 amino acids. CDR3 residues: CASSVGVGEQYF. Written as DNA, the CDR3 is TGTGCCAGCAGCGTAGGCGTGGGCGAGCAGTACTTC.

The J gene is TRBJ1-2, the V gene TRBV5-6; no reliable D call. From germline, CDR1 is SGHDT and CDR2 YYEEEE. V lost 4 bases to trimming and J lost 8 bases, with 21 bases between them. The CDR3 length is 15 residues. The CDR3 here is CASSPGFRAPGGYTF. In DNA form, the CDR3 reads TGTGCCAGCAGCCCTGGTTTTAGGGCCCCGGGGGGCTACACCTTC.

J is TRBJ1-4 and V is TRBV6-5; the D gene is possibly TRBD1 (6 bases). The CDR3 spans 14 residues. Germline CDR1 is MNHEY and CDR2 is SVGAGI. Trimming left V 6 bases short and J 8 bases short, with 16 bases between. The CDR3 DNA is TGTGCCAGCAGCCCACAGGGTCGGAGGGAAAAACTGTTTTTT. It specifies CASSPQGRREKLFF.

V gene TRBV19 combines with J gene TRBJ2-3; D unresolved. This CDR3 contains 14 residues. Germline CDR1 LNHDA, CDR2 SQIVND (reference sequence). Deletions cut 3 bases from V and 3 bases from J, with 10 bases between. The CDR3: CASSMRRATDTQYF. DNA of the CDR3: TGTGCCAGTAGTATGAGAAGGGCGACAGATACGCAGTATTTT.

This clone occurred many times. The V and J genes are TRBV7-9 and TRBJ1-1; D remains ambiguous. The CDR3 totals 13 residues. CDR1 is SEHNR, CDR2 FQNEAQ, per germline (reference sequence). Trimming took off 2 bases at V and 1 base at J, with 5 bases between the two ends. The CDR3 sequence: CASSLQPNTEAFF. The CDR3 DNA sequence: TGTGCCAGCAGCTTACAGCCGAACACTGAAGCTTTCTTT.

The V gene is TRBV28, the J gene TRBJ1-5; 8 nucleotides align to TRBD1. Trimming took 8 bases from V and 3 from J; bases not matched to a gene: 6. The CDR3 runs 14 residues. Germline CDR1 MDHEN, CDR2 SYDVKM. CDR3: CASRTGQSNQPQHF. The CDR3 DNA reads TGTGCCAGCCGGACAGGGCAATCCAATCAGCCCCAGCATTTT. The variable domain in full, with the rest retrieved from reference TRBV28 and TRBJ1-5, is DVKVTQSSRYLVKRTGEKVFLECVQDMDHENMFWYRQDPGLGLRLIYFSYDVKMKEKGDIPEGYSVSREKKERFSLILESASTNQTSMYLCASRTGQSNQPQHFGDGTRLSIL.

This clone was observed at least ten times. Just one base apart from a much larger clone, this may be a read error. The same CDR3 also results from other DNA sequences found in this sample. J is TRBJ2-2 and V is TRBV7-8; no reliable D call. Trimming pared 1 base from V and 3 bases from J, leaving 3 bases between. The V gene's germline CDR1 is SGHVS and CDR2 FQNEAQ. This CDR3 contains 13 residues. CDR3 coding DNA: TGTGCCAGCAGCTTAGTAGACACCGGGGAGCTGTTTTTT. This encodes CASSLVDTGELFF.

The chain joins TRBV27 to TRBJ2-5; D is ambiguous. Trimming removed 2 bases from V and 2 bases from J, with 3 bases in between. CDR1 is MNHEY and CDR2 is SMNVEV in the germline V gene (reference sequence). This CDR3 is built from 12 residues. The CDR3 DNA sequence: TGTGCCAGCAGTTTAGATCAAGAGACCCAGTACTTC. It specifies CASSLDQETQYF.

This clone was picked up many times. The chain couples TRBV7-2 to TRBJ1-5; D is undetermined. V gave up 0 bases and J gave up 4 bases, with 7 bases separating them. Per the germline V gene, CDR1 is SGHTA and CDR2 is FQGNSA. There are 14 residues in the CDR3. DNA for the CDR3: TGTGCCAGCAGCTTAGCAGGGCCGAATCAGCCCCAGCATTTT. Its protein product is CASSLAGPNQPQHF.